This T cell receptor (beta chain) was captured in a study of blood T cell repertoires in COVID-19. Study-wide context: From T cells, B-cell-depleted T cells, or PBMCs came the material, which was cDNA or gDNA.

Clones were read by immunoSEQ multiplex PCR, and TCRdb kept only the in-frame ones, dropping some. The data show 200,000 to 250,000 clones, roughly 88% seen once. Followed longitudinally, the Seattle patients had been enrolled during active infection. The source of this sequence is a woman aged 25 to 39 with COVID-19, enrolled during active disease. Sequenced input: peripheral blood.

The CDR3 bases are TGTGCCAGCAGCACCGGACAGGGCAACAATCAGCCCCAGCATTTT. The encoded protein is CASSTGQGNNQPQHF. The genes are TRBV28 and TRBJ1-5, with 8 bases lining up with TRBD1. This CDR3 spans 15 amino acids. Germline V gene sequence: CDR1 MDHEN, CDR2 SYDVKM. Trimming at V came to 6 bases and at J to 3 bases, leaving 7 bases not matched to a gene. Filled out from reference TRBV28 and TRBJ1-5, the complete variable domain reads DVKVTQSSRYLVKRTGEKVFLECVQDMDHENMFWYRQDPGLGLRLIYFSYDVKMKEKGDIPEGYSVSREKKERFSLILESASTNQTSMYLCASSTGQGNNQPQHFGDGTRLSIL.